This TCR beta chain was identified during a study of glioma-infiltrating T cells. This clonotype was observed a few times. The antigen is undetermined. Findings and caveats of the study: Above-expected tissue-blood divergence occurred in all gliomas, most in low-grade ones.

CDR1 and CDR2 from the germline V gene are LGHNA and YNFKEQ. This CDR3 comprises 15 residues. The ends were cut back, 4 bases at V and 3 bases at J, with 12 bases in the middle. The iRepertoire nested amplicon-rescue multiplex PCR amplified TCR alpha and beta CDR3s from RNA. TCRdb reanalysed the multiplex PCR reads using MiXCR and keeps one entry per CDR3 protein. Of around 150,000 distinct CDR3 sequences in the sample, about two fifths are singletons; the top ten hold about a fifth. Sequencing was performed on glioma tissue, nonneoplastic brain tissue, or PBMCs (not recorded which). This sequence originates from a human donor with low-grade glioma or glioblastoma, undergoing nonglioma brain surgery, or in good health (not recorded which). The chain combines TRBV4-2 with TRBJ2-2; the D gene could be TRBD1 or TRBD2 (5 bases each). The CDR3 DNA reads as TGTGCCAGCAGCCGAGCGGCCAGGGACACCGGGGAGCTGTTTTTT. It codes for CASSRAARDTGELFF.